This T cell receptor beta chain was captured by sequencing in a study of cytomegalovirus exposure and HLA in healthy donors. Study information: The 100 to 150 validation repertoires matched the approximately 700 first-cohort repertoires in platform, a later analysis reported.

As concerns this clone: What it binds is unknown.

Some clones are missing from TCRdb's copy, which holds only in-frame ones; the method was immunoSEQ multiplex PCR. Altogether 150,000 to 180,000 clones are present, around 83% being singletons, with the ten largest covering around 2.1%. In germline, CDR1 is MDHEN, CDR2 SYDVKM. V was trimmed by 5 bases and J by 2 bases, leaving 13 bases between them. The CDR3 spans 14 residues. Study-wide results and limits: The tendency of first-cohort TCR clusters to co-occur in the 100 to 150 validation repertoires was identified by a subsequent analysis. Cytomegalovirus association was assigned to more than 150 TCR beta chains. Many donors shared some public TCRs, even though most TCR sequences were rare.

This chain uses TRBV28 with TRBJ2-7; possible D gene TRBD1, 6 bases. This clonotype was obtained from a human donor in good health. Material: PBMCs. The CDR3 DNA reads TGTGCCAGCAGTCTACAGGGTCGGGCCTACGAGCAGTACTTC. It yields the protein CASSLQGRAYEQYF.